The T cell receptor (beta chain) described here comes from a study of blood T cell repertoires in COVID-19 (dated by TCRdb to the early 2020s). About the investigation overall: The collaborator samples originated in the United States, Italy and Spain and spanned the acute and convalescent phases of COVID-19. The material from the prospective study consisted of cDNA or gDNA derived from T cells, B-cell-depleted T cells, or PBMCs. Deeply sampled blood TCRbeta repertoires from subjects exposed to, actively infected with, or recovered from COVID-19 were included in the dataset. The repertoires were released in a freely available public database intended as a resource for research on the immune response to SARS-CoV-2. Samples were obtained from the ongoing ImmuneRACE study (first 160 participants) and from over 1,000 subjects provided by 6 global collaborators. A de-identified subject ID, COVID-19 status, age in years and sex were almost always included in the sample metadata. HLA class I and class II types, where available, came from metadata supplied by the sample provider rather than from assay-based typing. Overall study results and their limits: The amount of clinical and demographic metadata varied by source and participant and was provided uncurated.

TCRbeta CDR3 regions were amplified from genomic DNA using the immunoSEQ Assay, a bias-controlled multiplex PCR. On the authors' methods: Nucleated cell counts per sample were estimated from amplification of reference gene primers within the assay. To quantify the absolute abundance of each unique TCRbeta CDR3 rearrangement, sequence reads were collapsed and filtered. For each sample, productive Simpson clonality was calculated by taking the square root of Simpson's diversity index across productive rearrangements. The immuneACCESS repertoire file appears here via TCRdb, limited to in-frame rearrangements. These files lack a portion of the clones; in checked studies, under half of the deficit traces to unresolved V genes, and the cause of the others is not known. V, J and clone size are those of that table, while D and trimming were read from the DNA. The sample contains approximately 490,000 clones, roughly nine tenths of them found a single time. The ten largest clones capture roughly 0.72% of the sample.

In the prospective study, participants were 18 to 89 years old, resided in approximately 22 geographic areas of the United States, and were enrolled through a virtual design. To assign participants to cohorts, the prospective study relied on clinical history that participants themselves reported in a screening survey and a study questionnaire. ImmuneRACE Cohort 3 recovered participants were defined by two consecutive negative NP/OP PCR tests, healthcare professional clearance, or symptom resolution. Each participant in the prospective study had whole blood, serum and a nasopharyngeal or oropharyngeal swab collected by mobile phlebotomists. Additional blood draws and questionnaires over an approximately two-month period could optionally be provided by prospective study participants. Blood samples from the prospective study were shipped frozen or at room temperature prior to DNA extraction. CDR1 and CDR2 (SEHNR, FQNEAQ) derive from the germline V gene (reference sequence). Spanning cysteine to phenylalanine, the CDR3 consists of 14 amino acids. Left in the record is the CDR3 DNA by itself, 42 bases read in frame from the first base. V is reduced by 2 bases and J by 7 bases, leaving a spacing of 11 bases between them.

As regards this clone: Its antigen is not yet known. Base qualities are not recorded, but no much larger clone differs from it by a single base.

This TCR came from a woman under 30 who had recovered from COVID-19. The sample consisted of PBMCs or T cells enriched from blood (not recorded which). The chain couples TRBV7-9 to TRBJ2-2, with TRBD1 as a weak D call on 5 bases. The sequence in DNA is TGTGCCAGCAGCTTAAAGGGGATGAGCGGGGAGCTGTTTTTT. Translated, this is CASSLKGMSGELFF.